The 27 T cell receptor beta chains presented below share a single source sample, sequenced in a study of technical replicates of blood from four donors. Sequencing used immunoSEQ multiplex PCR; TCRdb keeps in-frame clones, though not all of them. The sample lists about 87,000 clones; roughly 94% were seen once. Specimen: T cells isolated from PBMCs. These TCRs come from a human donor in good health.

The chain is built from TRBV6-1 and TRBJ1-1, with a weak D call TRBD1 (6 bases). The ends were cut back, 6 bases at V and 5 bases at J, with 13 bases in the middle. This CDR3 comprises 13 residues. Germline V gene sequence: CDR1 MNHNS, CDR2 SASEGT. CDR3 residues: CASRQGRSTEAFF. CDR3 in DNA: TGTGCCAGCAGACAGGGAAGGAGTACTGAAGCTTTCTTT.

The chain is built from TRBV19 and TRBJ2-7; no clear D gene. Germline V gives CDR1 LNHDA, CDR2 SQIVND (reference sequence). The V end was cut by 1 base, the J end by 4 bases, with 14 bases between. CDR3 length: 15 amino acids. The CDR3 sequence is CASSIGPDERYEQYF. For the CDR3, the DNA is TGTGCCAGTAGTATAGGGCCGGATGAGAGGTACGAGCAGTACTTC.

The CDR3 DNA reads TGTGCCAGCAGTCCGCACTCGGGACAGCAAGAGACCCAGTACTTC. This gives the protein CASSPHSGQQETQYF. The V call is TRBV27, the J call TRBJ2-5; TRBD1 matches 7 bases. CDR3 size: 15 residues. Germline loops: CDR1 MNHEY, CDR2 SMNVEV (reference sequence). With 5 bases clipped from V and 2 bases from J, the junction kept 8 bases outside the gene matches.

This clone was found once. This rearrangement joins TRBV19 to TRBJ1-4; 12 nucleotides align to TRBD1. The germline V gene encodes CDR1 LNHDA and CDR2 SQIVND (reference sequence). The CDR3 contains 16 residues. V trimming: 5 bases; J trimming: 5 bases; junction bases outside the gene matches: 6. CDR3 bases: TGTGCCAGTAGTGGGGGGACAGGGGGCATAAATGAAAAACTGTTTTTT. Protein: CASSGGTGGINEKLFF.

The CDR3 reads CASSFVGGLQPQHF. Written as DNA, the CDR3 is TGTGCCAGCAGCTTCGTGGGGGGATTACAGCCCCAGCATTTT. The chain is built from TRBV7-8 and TRBJ1-5, with a possible D match to TRBD1 (5 bases). Germline V gene data show CDR1 as SGHVS and CDR2 as FQNEAQ. There are 14 residues in the CDR3. Trimming removed 3 bases from V and 7 bases from J, with 13 bases in between. The variable domain in full, with the rest retrieved from reference TRBV7-8 and TRBJ1-5, is GAGVSQSPRYKVAKRGQDVALRCDPISGHVSLFWYQQALGQGPEFLTYFQNEAQLDKSGLPSDRFFAERPEGSVSTLKIQRTQQEDSAVYLCASSFVGGLQPQHFGDGTRLSIL.

The chain links TRBV14 to TRBJ2-1; possibly TRBD2 for D (6 bases). The V end was cut by 3 bases, the J end by 9 bases, with 15 bases between. The V gene's germline CDR1 is SGHDN and CDR2 FVKESK. The CDR3 is 14 amino acids. The chain's CDR3 is CASSQTSFTAEQFF. The CDR3, as DNA: TGTGCCAGCAGCCAGACTAGTTTCACGGCTGAGCAGTTCTTC.

V is TRBV19 and J is TRBJ2-5, with D possibly TRBD1 on 6 matching bases. With 5 bases removed from V and 1 base from J, the gap between germline ends came to 8 bases. Per germline, CDR1 LNHDA and CDR2 SQIVND (reference sequence). The CDR3 spans 13 residues. CDR3 in amino acids: CASSGQPQETQYF. CDR3 in DNA: TGTGCCAGTAGTGGACAGCCCCAAGAGACCCAGTACTTC.

The J gene is TRBJ1-1, the V gene TRBV5-1; TRBD1 agrees at 7 bases. In germline, CDR1 is SGHRS, CDR2 YFSETQ. The V and J ends lost 4 bases and 0 bases, in that order; junction bases with no gene match: 9. The CDR3 covers 16 residues. CDR3 protein: CASSTPGQSMNTEAFF. The CDR3 coding sequence is TGCGCCAGCAGCACGCCGGGACAGTCTATGAACACTGAAGCTTTCTTT.

The chain carries TRBV5-1 and TRBJ2-3; 10 bases map to TRBD2. The germline V gene has CDR1 SGHRS and CDR2 YFSETQ. The CDR3 extends over 19 amino acids. With V trimmed by 0 bases and J by 4 bases, 14 bases remained unmatched. The CDR3 loop is CASSLESSGRFVVADTQYF. CDR3 nucleotide sequence: TGCGCCAGCAGCTTGGAGTCTAGCGGGAGATTTGTCGTGGCAGATACGCAGTATTTT. Full variable domain (rest looked up from reference TRBV5-1 and TRBJ2-3): KAGVTQTPRYLIKTRGQQVTLSCSPISGHRSVSWYQQTPGQGLQFLFEYFSETQRNKGNFPGRFSGRQFSNSRSEMNVSTLELGDSALYLCASSLESSGRFVVADTQYFGPGTRLTVL.

This clone occurred once. V is TRBV4-2 and J is TRBJ2-2; D unclear. This CDR3 comprises 16 residues. The germline CDR1 and CDR2 sequences are LGHNA and YNFKEQ. V lost 0 bases and J 0 bases, leaving 8 bases between the germline ends. In DNA, the CDR3 is TGTGCCAGCAGCCAAGATTTCGACTCGAACACCGGGGAGCTGTTTTTT. It is translated as CASSQDFDSNTGELFF.

The V gene is TRBV20-1, the J gene TRBJ1-2, with TRBD1 matching over 8 bases. This CDR3 spans 10 amino acids. Looked up from germline, CDR1 is DFQATT and CDR2 is SNEGSKA (reference sequence). V shed 6 bases and J 8 bases; nucleotides not matched to a gene: 2. Here the CDR3 reads CSATGGGYTF. CDR3 DNA sequence: TGCAGTGCAACAGGGGGGGGCTACACCTTC.

This clone was counted once. This chain uses TRBV9 with TRBJ1-2; the D gene is possibly TRBD1 (6 bases). This CDR3 contains 15 residues. V dropped 3 bases and J dropped 4 bases, with 16 bases sitting between them. CDR1 is SGDLS and CDR2 is YYNGEE in the germline V gene. CDR3 loop: CASSAGGGPSYGYTF. The CDR3 DNA reads as TGTGCCAGCAGCGCTGGGGGGGGGCCCTCCTATGGCTACACCTTC.

V is TRBV19 and J is TRBJ1-1; D remains ambiguous. This CDR3 comprises 15 residues. The germline gives CDR1 LNHDA, CDR2 SQIVND (reference sequence). Trimming took off 5 bases at V and 4 bases at J, with 17 bases between the two ends. CDR3 DNA sequence: TGTGCCAGTAGTCTATATTACGGGGTAAGCACTGAAGCTTTCTTT. Residues: CASSLYYGVSTEAFF.

V is TRBV27 and J is TRBJ1-2; D is uncertain. The CDR3 runs 16 residues. V was shortened by 0 bases and J by 4 bases, with 15 bases between the two germline ends. CDR1 MNHEY and CDR2 SMNVEV come from the germline V gene (reference sequence). The CDR3 spells CASSLSNPPRSYGYTF. The CDR3 DNA reads as TGTGCCAGCAGTTTATCAAACCCCCCGAGAAGCTATGGCTACACCTTC.

V is TRBV2 and J is TRBJ1-4, with TRBD1 matching 7 bases. CDR1 SNHLY and CDR2 FYNNEI come from the germline V gene. The CDR3 length is 13 residues. Losses at the gene ends were 6 bases for V and 7 bases for J; bases not matched to a gene: 5. This chain's CDR3 is CASSGQVTEKLFF. The CDR3 coding sequence is TGTGCCAGCAGCGGACAGGTTACTGAAAAACTGTTTTTT.

This chain uses TRBV7-2 with TRBJ1-1; D ambiguous. This CDR3 has 14 residues. Per germline, CDR1 SGHTA and CDR2 FQGNSA. V was shortened by 2 bases and J by 0 bases, with 7 bases between the two germline ends. The CDR3 DNA reads as TGTGCCAGCAGCTTATCTCAGTTGAACACTGAAGCTTTCTTT. Its translation: CASSLSQLNTEAFF.

The chain uses TRBV2 and TRBJ2-7, with TRBD1 matching over 7 bases. V shed 6 bases and J 5 bases; nucleotides not matched to a gene: 10. CDR3 length equals 14 residues. Looked up from germline, CDR1 is SNHLY and CDR2 is FYNNEI. Here the CDR3 DNA reads TGTGCCAGCAGCGCTTTAAAGGGGGCTGACGAGCAGTACTTC. Residues: CASSALKGADEQYF.

The rearrangement joins TRBV19 to TRBJ1-1, with D unclear. With 5 bases removed from V and 1 base from J, the gap between germline ends came to 14 bases. CDR1 and CDR2 (germline): LNHDA, SQIVND (reference sequence). This CDR3 comprises 15 residues. The CDR3 loop is CASSRPGHRNTEAFF. Here the CDR3 DNA reads TGTGCCAGTAGTCGACCAGGTCACAGGAACACTGAAGCTTTCTTT.

The chain combines TRBV2 with TRBJ1-4; 7 nucleotides align to TRBD1. The V gene's germline CDR1 is SNHLY and CDR2 FYNNEI. This CDR3 has 14 amino acids. Trimming cost V 3 bases and J 8 bases; bases outside gene matches: 6. The CDR3, as DNA: TGTGCCAGCAGTGATACAGGGGAGTGGGAAAAACTGTTTTTT. Translating gives CASSDTGEWEKLFF.

The rearrangement joins TRBV6-4 to TRBJ2-2, with 9 nucleotides matching TRBD1. With 6 bases clipped from V and 8 bases from J, the junction kept 7 bases outside the gene matches. CDR1 and CDR2 (germline): MRHNA, SNTAGT. The CDR3 covers 14 residues. CDR3 nucleotides: TGTGCCAGCAGACCCGGGACAGGGAATGGGGAGCTGTTTTTT. This codes for CASRPGTGNGELFF.

The V call is TRBV4-3, the J call TRBJ2-7; 8 nucleotides line up with TRBD1. Trimming removed 4 bases from V and 2 bases from J; junction bases left unmatched: 4. CDR1 is LGHNA, CDR2 YSLEER, per germline. The CDR3 runs 14 residues. For the CDR3, the DNA is TGCGCCAGCAGCCTACAGACAGGGGCCTACGAGCAGTACTTC. Encoded protein: CASSLQTGAYEQYF.

The gene calls are TRBV7-2 and TRBJ2-7; 10 positions match TRBD1. This CDR3 spans 13 amino acids. The junction had 3 bases not matched to a gene; V was cut back by 4 bases and J by 6 bases. The germline gives CDR1 SGHTA, CDR2 FQGNSA. The CDR3 region is CASSSDRGGEQYF. The CDR3 DNA sequence: TGTGCCAGCAGCTCGGACAGGGGGGGCGAGCAGTACTTC.

This chain connects TRBV4-1 to TRBJ2-4, with 7 bases identical to TRBD2. The CDR3 is 18 residues long. V was pared by 0 bases and J by 1 base, with 9 bases of the junction left unmatched. Germline V gene lookup returns CDR1 MGHRA and CDR2 YSYEKL. CDR3 sequence (DNA): TGCGCCAGCAGCCAAGAATATGCGGGGGTTGGGGCCAAAAACATTCAGTACTTC. It codes for CASSQEYAGVGAKNIQYF.

The chain has TRBV28 and TRBJ2-7; D is possibly TRBD1 (6 bases). The CDR3 runs 14 residues. Germline loops: CDR1 MDHEN, CDR2 SYDVKM. V was cut by 6 bases and J by 1 base, with 13 bases left in between. DNA of the CDR3: TGTGCCAGCAGGATCCGGGACACTTCCTACGAGCAGTACTTC. It yields the protein CASRIRDTSYEQYF.

The chain employs TRBV29-1 and TRBJ1-1; a possible D gene is TRBD1 (6 bases). Germline CDR1 is SQVTM and CDR2 is ANQGSEA. V was clipped by 3 bases and J by 0 bases, with 8 bases between them. CDR3 size: 13 residues. Here the CDR3 reads CSVDQGMNTEAFF. As DNA, the CDR3 is TGCAGCGTTGATCAGGGGATGAACACTGAAGCTTTCTTT.

This chain links TRBV5-5 with TRBJ2-2; 8 bases agree with TRBD1. Germline CDR1 SGHKS, CDR2 YYEKEE (reference sequence). V shed 4 bases, J shed 3 bases, and the junction held 5 bases outside the gene matches. The CDR3 extends over 15 amino acids. CDR3 in amino acids: CASSRQGRDTGELFF. The CDR3 DNA reads as TGTGCCAGCAGCCGACAGGGGAGAGACACCGGGGAGCTGTTTTTT.

The chain recombines TRBV25-1 with TRBJ2-3; D not certain. Germline CDR1 reads MGHDK; CDR2 reads SYGVNS. V lost 5 bases and J 9 bases, leaving 9 bases between the germline ends. The CDR3 runs 11 residues. DNA of the CDR3: TGTGCCAGCAGTTCTTACAAGACGCAGTATTTT. It is translated as CASSSYKTQYF.